This T cell receptor beta chain was retrieved from a study of identical twins. This clonotype was seen only once. Looked up from germline, CDR1 is LNHDA and CDR2 is SQIVND (reference sequence). There are 14 residues in the CDR3. V lost 6 bases, J lost 6 bases, and 15 bases lay in between. Using its own MiXCR run on the 5' RACE reads, TCRdb lists one record per CDR3 protein. The sample consists of around 490,000 distinct CDR3 sequences, 12% to 15% of them appearing once. This sample was also put to use in a study of yellow fever vaccine responses in identical twins.

V is TRBV19 and J is TRBJ1-5; D might be TRBD1 (5 bases). The TCR comes from a woman between 18 and 29 years old in good health. Sequencing was carried out using CD4+ T cells sorted from blood. Here the CDR3 reads CASRSPGGTQPQHF. CDR3 bases: TGTGCCAGTAGGAGTCCCGGGGGGACTCAGCCCCAGCATTTT.